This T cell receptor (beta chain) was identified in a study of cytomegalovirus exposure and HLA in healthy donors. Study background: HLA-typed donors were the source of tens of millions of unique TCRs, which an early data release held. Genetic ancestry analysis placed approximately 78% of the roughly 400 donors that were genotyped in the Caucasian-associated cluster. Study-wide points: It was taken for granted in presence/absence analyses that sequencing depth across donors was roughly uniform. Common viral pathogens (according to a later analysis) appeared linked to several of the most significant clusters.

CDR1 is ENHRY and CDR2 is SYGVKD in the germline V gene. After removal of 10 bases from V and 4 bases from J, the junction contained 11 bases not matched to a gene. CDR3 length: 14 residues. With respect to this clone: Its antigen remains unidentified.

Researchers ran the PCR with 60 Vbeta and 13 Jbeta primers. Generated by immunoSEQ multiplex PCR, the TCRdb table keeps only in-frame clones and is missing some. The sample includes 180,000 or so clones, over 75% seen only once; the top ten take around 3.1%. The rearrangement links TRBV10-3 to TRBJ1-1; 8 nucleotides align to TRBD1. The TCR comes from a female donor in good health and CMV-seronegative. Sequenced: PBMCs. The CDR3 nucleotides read TGTGCCACCAGCCGGGACAGGACAGGCACTGAAGCTTTCTTT. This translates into CATSRDRTGTEAFF.